These 5 T cell receptor beta chains were all obtained from the same sample, sequenced in a study of neurological immune-mediated disorders. The time point is: longitudinal time-point 2. Via MiXCR, TCRdb re-called the 5' RACE reads, giving one row per CDR3 protein. The sample includes 81,000 or so distinct CDR3 sequences, about 13% of them seen just once. The sample comprised PBMCs. These receptor sequences come from a female donor with HTLV-1-associated myelopathy (HAM/TSP).

This clonotype showed up many times. The V gene is TRBV5-1, the J gene TRBJ2-1; TRBD2 agrees at 10 bases. Germline V gives CDR1 SGHRS, CDR2 YFSETQ. The CDR3 runs to 19 residues. Trimming took 4 bases from V and 1 from J; bases not matched to a gene: 14. This CDR3 is CASSRRQRGGRRSYNEQFF. CDR3 nucleotide sequence: TGCGCCAGCAGCCGTCGACAGCGGGGGGGCCGTAGGTCCTACAATGAGCAGTTCTTC.

This chain links TRBV28 with TRBJ2-7; tentative D call: TRBD2 (7 bases). Trimming left V 6 bases short and J 3 bases short, with 12 bases between. This CDR3 is built from 13 residues. Germline assignment: CDR1 MDHEN and CDR2 SYDVKM. CDR3 residues: CASRAGALYEQYF. As DNA, the CDR3 is TGTGCCAGCAGGGCGGGGGCCCTCTACGAGCAGTACTTC. The full variable domain, rest sourced from reference TRBV28 and TRBJ2-7, is DVKVTQSSRYLVKRTGEKVFLECVQDMDHENMFWYRQDPGLGLRLIYFSYDVKMKEKGDIPEGYSVSREKKERFSLILESASTNQTSMYLCASRAGALYEQYFGPGTRLTVT.

In its sample, this clonotype was seen many times. The chain has TRBV6-6 and TRBJ2-7; possible D gene TRBD2, 5 bases. The CDR3 loop spans 15 amino acids. Deletions cut 5 bases from V and 0 bases from J, with 14 bases between. Per germline, CDR1 MNHNY and CDR2 SVGAGI (reference sequence). CDR3 DNA sequence: TGTGCCAGCAGTACCACGACGGGGATCTCCTACGAGCAGTACTTC. This sequence encodes CASSTTTGISYEQYF.

Ten or more counts support this clonotype. The chain couples TRBV14 to TRBJ2-7; D is unresolved. The CDR3 contains 15 residues. V gave up 2 bases and J gave up 6 bases, with 17 bases separating them. The V gene's germline CDR1 is SGHDN and CDR2 FVKESK. In nucleotides, the CDR3 is TGTGCCAGCAGCCAATTTTTGGGAAAAGGGATCGAGCAGTACTTC. This codes for CASSQFLGKGIEQYF.

This clonotype was seen many times. The chain employs TRBV12-3 or TRBV12-4 and TRBJ2-3, with D possibly TRBD2 on 5 matching bases. The CDR3 runs 14 residues. V gave up 1 base and J gave up 4 bases, with 9 bases separating them. The CDR3 protein is CASSLVGKADTQYF. The CDR3, as DNA: TGTGCCAGCAGTTTAGTCGGGAAAGCAGATACGCAGTATTTT.